The 30 T cell receptor beta chains reported below all come from one sample, sequenced in a study of blood T cell repertoires in COVID-19. Libraries were prepared by immunoSEQ multiplex PCR; TCRdb keeps only in-frame clonotypes and omits some of them. The profile covers 200,000 to 300,000 clones, with 86% appearing a single time and roughly 9.8% taken by the ten largest. The source material was peripheral blood. These receptors came from a man aged 35 to 55 who had recovered from COVID-19.

V and J are TRBV6-5 and TRBJ2-7, with no clear D. The CDR3 runs to 14 residues. From germline, CDR1 is MNHEY and CDR2 SVGAGI. Trimming took 0 bases from V and 1 from J, leaving 7 bases between them. The chain's CDR3 is CASSYSRLSYEQYF. The DNA for the CDR3 is TGTGCCAGCAGTTACTCGAGGTTATCCTACGAGCAGTACTTC.

This clone showed up just a few times. The chain joins TRBV7-2 to TRBJ2-3, with TRBD2 matching 11 bases. This CDR3 comprises 18 residues. Germline V CDR1 and CDR2: SGHTA, FQGNSA. V lost 2 bases to trimming and J lost 3 bases; unmatched junction nucleotides: 10. The CDR3 here is CASSLLAGGPLGTDTQYF. The CDR3 DNA reads as TGTGCCAGCAGCTTATTAGCGGGGGGGCCTTTGGGTACAGATACGCAGTATTTT.

This rearrangement joins TRBV19 to TRBJ1-6, with TRBD1 as a possible D gene (5 bases). V lost 4 bases, J lost 9 bases, and 13 bases lay in between. Germline CDR1 reads LNHDA; CDR2 reads SQIVND (reference sequence). The CDR3 sequence is 14 residues long. In DNA form, the CDR3 reads TGTGCCAGTAGTACCAGGGTGGCTGGTTCACCCCTCCACTTT. Its protein product is CASSTRVAGSPLHF.

This chain joins TRBV14 and TRBJ2-1; 12 bases agree with TRBD2. After removal of 3 bases from V and 10 bases from J, the junction contained 13 bases not matched to a gene. CDR1 is SGHDN, CDR2 FVKESK, per germline. The CDR3 totals 17 residues. In DNA form, the CDR3 reads TGTGCCAGCAGCCAGAAGGTGACTAGCGGGAGTAGGTGGGAGCAGTTCTTC. The encoded protein is CASSQKVTSGSRWEQFF. Together with reference TRBV14 and TRBJ2-1, the CDR3 gives the full variable domain: EAGVTQFPSHSVIEKGQTVTLRCDPISGHDNLYWYRRVMGKEIKFLLHFVKESKQDESGMPNNRFLAERTGGTYSTLKVQPAELEDSGVYFCASSQKVTSGSRWEQFFGPGTRLTVL.

The J gene is TRBJ2-7, the V gene TRBV12-5, with TRBD2 matching over 13 bases. Losses at the gene ends were 6 bases for V and 4 bases for J; bases not matched to a gene: 18. CDR1 LGHNT and CDR2 FRNRAP come from the germline V gene. The CDR3 length is 19 residues. CDR3 in DNA: TGTGCTAGTGGCCAGACCGGGACTAGCGGGGATGTCGCCCCTTACGAGCAGTACTTC. Encoded protein: CASGQTGTSGDVAPYEQYF.

V gene TRBV4-2 combines with J gene TRBJ2-1; TRBD1 is a possible D gene (6 bases). V was shortened by 8 bases and J by 0 bases, with 17 bases between the two germline ends. Germline values: CDR1 LGHNA, CDR2 YNFKEQ. The CDR3 extends over 16 amino acids. The CDR3 spells CASRPSGTSSYNEQFF. The CDR3 bases are TGTGCCAGCCGGCCCTCCGGGACAAGCTCCTACAATGAGCAGTTCTTC.

This clone has a single count. The CDR3 region has the DNA TGTGCCAGCAGCTTGGGTCATGGGAGGGTACTTGGCTATGGCTACACCTTC. Translated: CASSLGHGRVLGYGYTF. The chain links TRBV5-5 to TRBJ1-2; D is undetermined. Germline lookup yields CDR1 SGHKS and CDR2 YYEKEE (reference sequence). V gave up 0 bases and J gave up 4 bases, with 19 bases separating them. The CDR3 length is 17 residues.

The chain couples TRBV19 to TRBJ1-1; D is possibly TRBD1 (5 bases). CDR3 length: 13 residues. Germline lookup yields CDR1 LNHDA and CDR2 SQIVND (reference sequence). V gave up 8 bases and J gave up 0 bases, with 10 bases separating them. This chain's CDR3 is CASRWGVNTEAFF. For the CDR3, the DNA is TGTGCCAGTCGCTGGGGGGTGAACACTGAAGCTTTCTTT.

The rearrangement joins TRBV30 to TRBJ2-2; 7 nucleotides match TRBD1. CDR1 GTSNPN and CDR2 SVGIG come from the germline V gene (reference sequence). After removal of 3 bases from V and 1 base from J, the junction contained 2 bases not matched to a gene. The CDR3 totals 14 residues. The CDR3 loop is CAWRGQRNTGELFF. CDR3 nucleotides: TGTGCCTGGAGGGGACAGAGGAACACCGGGGAGCTGTTTTTT.

The chain uses TRBV19 and TRBJ1-2; TRBD1 might be the D (6 bases). Trimming removed 6 bases at V and 2 bases at J, with 16 bases between. CDR3 length equals 15 residues. Germline V gene sequence: CDR1 LNHDA, CDR2 SQIVND (reference sequence). CDR3 DNA sequence: TGTGCCAGTAGCCTTGGGACACCTAAAAACTATGGCTACACCTTC. It is translated as CASSLGTPKNYGYTF. The full variable domain, completed using reference TRBV19 and TRBJ1-2, is DGGITQSPKYLFRKEGQNVTLSCEQNLNHDAMYWYRQDPGQGLRLIYYSQIVNDFQKGDIAEGYSVSREKKESFPLTVTSAQKNPTAFYLCASSLGTPKNYGYTFGSGTRLTVV.

The chain is built from TRBV6-2 or TRBV6-3 and TRBJ1-5; TRBD1 might be the D (5 bases). The CDR3 is 16 residues long. V was shortened by 4 bases and J by 9 bases, with 22 bases between the two germline ends. The germline CDR1 and CDR2 sequences are MNHEY and SVGEGT. The CDR3 sequence: CASSSQRGTWNGPQHF. CDR3 DNA: TGTGCCAGCAGTTCTCAACGGGGGACTTGGAATGGGCCCCAGCATTTT.

In DNA, the CDR3 is TGCGCCAGCAGCTTGGCGGGAGGGCCTGACGAGCAGTACTTC. Protein product: CASSLAGGPDEQYF. This chain connects TRBV5-1 to TRBJ2-7, with 8 bases that match TRBD2. Germline CDR1 and CDR2: SGHRS and YFSETQ. Trimming at V came to 0 bases and at J to 5 bases, leaving 4 bases not matched to a gene. The CDR3 extends over 14 amino acids.

V is TRBV27 and J is TRBJ2-1, with 11 bases that match TRBD1. Germline CDR1 and CDR2: MNHEY and SMNVEV (reference sequence). The V gene end was trimmed by 6 bases and the J gene end by 4 bases; junction bases not matched to a gene: 14. CDR3 length: 18 residues. CDR3 protein: CASRRPYAGTGGYNEQFF. The CDR3 coding sequence is TGTGCCAGCAGACGGCCCTACGCCGGGACAGGGGGGTACAATGAGCAGTTCTTC.

The chain joins TRBV30 to TRBJ2-7, with TRBD2 matching over 12 bases. The CDR3 runs to 15 residues. Unmatched junction bases numbered 6, after V lost 0 bases and J lost 6 bases. Germline CDR1 GTSNPN, CDR2 SVGIG (reference sequence). The CDR3 here is CAWSVLAGGPGEQYF. As DNA, the CDR3 is TGTGCCTGGAGTGTTCTAGCGGGAGGGCCCGGCGAGCAGTACTTC.

The chain couples TRBV20-1 to TRBJ2-5; D not certain. The ends were cut back, 3 bases at V and 2 bases at J, with 10 bases in the middle. The CDR3 is 13 amino acids. CDR1 and CDR2 from the germline V gene are DFQATT and SNEGSKA (reference sequence). CDR3 DNA: TGCAGTGCTAGTTTAACAGTTCAAGAGACCCAGTACTTC. This translates into CSASLTVQETQYF.

This clone was picked up many times. V is TRBV4-3 and J is TRBJ2-6, with TRBD1 matching 7 bases. In germline, CDR1 is LGHNA, CDR2 YSLEER. Trimming at V came to 1 base and at J to 2 bases, leaving 5 bases not matched to a gene. The CDR3 has 17 residues. The CDR3 DNA reads as TGCGCCAGCAGCCAAGGGGAACAGGGGACTGGGGCCAACGTCCTGACTTTC. This translates into CASSQGEQGTGANVLTF.

This chain connects TRBV7-9 to TRBJ1-1; D may be TRBD1 (6 bases). The germline CDR1 and CDR2 sequences are SEHNR and FQNEAQ (reference sequence). The CDR3 sequence is 15 residues long. Trimming left V 1 base short and J 1 base short, with 10 bases between. CDR3 sequence: CASSLVAGENTEAFF. The DNA of the CDR3 is TGTGCCAGCAGCTTAGTCGCAGGGGAGAACACTGAAGCTTTCTTT.

The rearrangement links TRBV7-9 to TRBJ2-1, with D unresolved. Between the trimmed V and J ends, which lost 5 bases and 4 bases, there was a span of 6 bases. The CDR3 contains 12 residues. Germline V CDR1 and CDR2: SEHNR, FQNEAQ (reference sequence). The CDR3 nucleotides are TGTGCCAGCAGCATTCAATACAATGAGCAGTTCTTC. Its protein is CASSIQYNEQFF. Filled out from reference TRBV7-9 and TRBJ2-1, the complete variable domain reads DTGVSQNPRHKITKRGQNVTFRCDPISEHNRLYWYRQTLGQGPEFLTYFQNEAQLEKSRLLSDRFSAERPKGSFSTLEIQRTEQGDSAMYLCASSIQYNEQFFGPGTRLTVL.

V is TRBV30 and J is TRBJ1-5; 9 positions match TRBD1. This CDR3 is 15 amino acids long. The J segment lost 2 bases and the V segment lost 3 bases, leaving 5 bases of the junction unmatched. In germline, CDR1 is GTSNPN, CDR2 SVGIG (reference sequence). Here the CDR3 DNA reads TGTGCCTGGAGCGCCGACAGGGGGGGCAATCAGCCCCAGCATTTT. Amino acids: CAWSADRGGNQPQHF. Variable domain in full (rest from reference TRBV30 and TRBJ1-5): SQTIHQWPATLVQPVGSPLSLECTVEGTSNPNLYWYRQAAGRGLQLLFYSVGIGQISSEVPQNLSASRPQDRQFILSSKKLLLSDSGFYLCAWSADRGGNQPQHFGDGTRLSIL.

The V gene is TRBV7-8, the J gene TRBJ2-1; D may be TRBD2 (6 bases). Germline lookup yields CDR1 SGHVS and CDR2 FQNEAQ. V was cut by 3 bases and J by 11 bases, with 8 bases left in between. This CDR3 has 11 amino acids. The DNA of the CDR3 is TGTGCCAGCAGCTTTGGACTAAAGCAGTTCTTC. It translates to CASSFGLKQFF.

The gene calls are TRBV6-6 and TRBJ2-7; D remains ambiguous. V lost 7 bases to trimming and J lost 0 bases, with 7 bases between them. Germline CDR1 is MNHNY and CDR2 is SVGAGI (reference sequence). This CDR3 region has 12 residues. The CDR3 region is CASKTVSYEQYF. The CDR3 coding sequence is TGTGCCAGCAAAACGGTCTCCTACGAGCAGTACTTC.

The V call is TRBV6-4, the J call TRBJ2-1, with 16 positions matching TRBD2. V lost 7 bases, J lost 6 bases, and 12 bases stayed unmatched. The germline V gene encodes CDR1 MRHNA and CDR2 SNTAGT. This CDR3 spans 18 amino acids. For the CDR3, the DNA is TGTGCCAGCAACCAGCCGGGACTAGCGGGAGGGCCGACCAATGAGCAGTTCTTC. Its protein is CASNQPGLAGGPTNEQFF.

The chain uses TRBV2 and TRBJ2-2; 8 positions agree with TRBD2. V lost 3 bases, J lost 6 bases, and 9 bases stayed unmatched. This CDR3 is built from 16 residues. CDR1 and CDR2 (germline): SNHLY, FYNNEI. The CDR3: CASSDVGGARSGELFF. DNA for the CDR3: TGTGCCAGCAGTGACGTCGGGGGGGCCCGGTCCGGGGAGCTGTTTTTT.

The chain carries TRBV19 and TRBJ2-1; 9 bases are a match to TRBD1. Trimming removed 5 bases from V and 7 bases from J; junction bases left unmatched: 6. The CDR3 is 14 residues long. From germline, CDR1 is LNHDA and CDR2 SQIVND (reference sequence). The CDR3 DNA reads as TGTGCCAGTAGTCTGGGACAGGGTAGAAATGAGCAGTTCTTC. This codes for CASSLGQGRNEQFF. The full variable domain, with the rest looked up from reference TRBV19 and TRBJ2-1, is DGGITQSPKYLFRKEGQNVTLSCEQNLNHDAMYWYRQDPGQGLRLIYYSQIVNDFQKGDIAEGYSVSREKKESFPLTVTSAQKNPTAFYLCASSLGQGRNEQFFGPGTRLTVL.

The rearrangement joins TRBV7-9 to TRBJ2-7; TRBD1 aligns across 7 bases. This CDR3 has 16 residues. V trimming: 5 bases; J trimming: 4 bases; junction bases outside the gene matches: 14. Germline CDR1 is SEHNR and CDR2 is FQNEAQ (reference sequence). The CDR3 region is CASSNTWTGGRYEQYF. The CDR3 coding sequence is TGTGCCAGCAGCAATACCTGGACAGGCGGACGATACGAGCAGTACTTC.

The genes are TRBV19 and TRBJ1-4; 7 bases are a match to TRBD1. This CDR3 spans 14 amino acids. Per the germline V gene, CDR1 is LNHDA and CDR2 is SQIVND (reference sequence). J gave up 3 bases and V 6 bases, and 4 bases lay outside the gene matches. CDR3 nucleotides: TGTGCCAGTAGCTACAGGGGAGCTAATGAAAAACTGTTTTTT. This gives the protein CASSYRGANEKLFF.

This chain links TRBV29-1 with TRBJ1-2, with TRBD1 matching 7 bases. The V segment lost 4 bases and the J segment 2 bases; nucleotides outside the gene matches: 4. This CDR3 is 13 amino acids long. Germline CDR1 and CDR2: SQVTM and ANQGSEA. Here the CDR3 reads CSVGGGVNYGYTF. In DNA form, the CDR3 reads TGCAGCGTTGGAGGGGGCGTGAACTATGGCTACACCTTC.

This chain uses TRBV12-5 with TRBJ2-7; TRBD1 might be the D (6 bases). The length of the CDR3 is 14 residues. Germline V gene sequence: CDR1 LGHNT, CDR2 FRNRAP. Trimming cost V 6 bases and J 1 base, with 13 bases left between them. CDR3 amino acids: CASGPTRGSYEQYF. The CDR3 DNA reads TGTGCTAGTGGCCCGACCAGGGGTTCCTACGAGCAGTACTTC.

As regards this clone: Without the conserved terminal phenylalanine or tryptophan, this CDR3 likely stems from a read error. No DNA is shown, since the ends of the CDR3 on it are uncertain; the CDR3 is the one TCRdb lists. The chain's CDR3 is CASSQVLD. The gene calls are TRBV3-1 (or the pseudogene TRBV3-2) and TRBJ2-7; no check of the table's D call, TRBD2, against the DNA was made. The germline CDR1 and CDR2 sequences are LGHDT and YNNKEL (reference sequence). The CDR3 adds up to 8 amino acids, both ends counted.

V gene TRBV7-2 combines with J gene TRBJ2-5; possible D gene TRBD2, 5 bases. CDR1 and CDR2 from the germline V gene are SGHTA and FQGNSA. The CDR3 spans 14 residues. Trimming stripped 4 bases from V and 7 bases from J, with 16 bases between. The CDR3 protein is CASSYTRTVMTQYF. As DNA, the CDR3 is TGTGCCAGCAGCTATACTAGGACGGTGATGACCCAGTACTTC. Drawing the rest from reference TRBV7-2 and TRBJ2-5, the complete variable domain is GAGVSQSPSNKVTEKGKDVELRCDPISGHTALYWYRQSLGQGLEFLIYFQGNSAPDKSGLPSDRFSAERTGGSVSTLTIQRTQQEDSAVYLCASSYTRTVMTQYFGPGTRLLVL.